This entry concerns a single T cell receptor (beta chain). Random hexamers primed reverse transcription of roughly 0.45 to 1 ug RNA. The method of amplification for TCR beta CDR3 was immunoSEQ multiplex PCR, covering 54 Vbeta and 13 Jbeta. Each CDR3 protein is one row after TCRdb ran MiXCR on the immunoSEQ multiplex PCR reads. The repertoire has fewer than 150,000 distinct CDR3 sequences, about 90% of them found once; the top ten carry 0.24%. Trimming removed 4 bases from V and 6 bases from J; junction bases left unmatched: 6. Germline V lookup: CDR1 LNHDA, CDR2 SQIVND (reference sequence). The CDR3 runs 14 residues. This record comes from a study of CD8 T cells in Susac syndrome.

The sample was CD8+ T cells from PBMCs. The origin of this receptor is a human donor with multiple sclerosis. The chain joins TRBV19 to TRBJ2-1, with 7 bases aligning to TRBD2. Here the CDR3 DNA reads TGTGCCAGTAGTAGCGGGAGTAATATCAATGAGCAGTTCTTC. Translated: CASSSGSNINEQFF. Looking up the rest from reference TRBV19 and TRBJ2-1 gives the full variable domain: DGGITQSPKYLFRKEGQNVTLSCEQNLNHDAMYWYRQDPGQGLRLIYYSQIVNDFQKGDIAEGYSVSREKKESFPLTVTSAQKNPTAFYLCASSSGSNINEQFFGPGTRLTVL.